One and the same sample provided the 25 T cell receptor beta chains below, sequenced in a study of cytomegalovirus exposure and HLA in healthy donors listed by TCRdb under 2017. Libraries were made using the immunoSEQ multiplex PCR assay. A mixture of 60 forward primers for TCR Vbeta segments and 13 reverse primers for TCR Jbeta segments was used in the multiplex PCR. The table comes from immuneACCESS by way of TCRdb, which keeps in-frame sequences with V and J called. Part of the clones is missing from these tables; in studies checked, under half for an unresolved V gene and the rest for unknown reasons. The sample table shows 270,000 or so clones, and nearly 95% are seen once. In total, the top ten clones hold around 1.7% of the sample. Specimen: PBMCs. These TCRs come from a girl aged 2 to 10 in good health and CMV-seronegative.

The chain recombines TRBV5-4 with TRBJ2-1, with D tentatively TRBD2 (5 bases). V shed 1 base and J shed 6 bases, with 11 bases lying between them. Germline assignment: CDR1 SGHNT and CDR2 YYREEE (reference sequence). The CDR3 runs to 14 residues. The CDR3 coding sequence is TGTGCCAGCAGCTTGAGCGGACGGGTCAATGAGCAGTTCTTC. Translating gives CASSLSGRVNEQFF. Full variable domain (remainder filled in from reference TRBV5-4 and TRBJ2-1): ETGVTQSPTHLIKTRGQQVTLRCSSQSGHNTVSWYQQALGQGPQFIFQYYREEENGRGNFPPRFSGLQFPNYSSELNVNALELDDSALYLCASSLSGRVNEQFFGPGTRLTVL.

The V and J genes are TRBV7-8 and TRBJ1-6; D is perhaps TRBD1 (6 bases). CDR3 size: 14 residues. Trimming left V 1 base short and J 10 bases short, with 11 bases between. The germline V gene has CDR1 SGHVS and CDR2 FQNEAQ. In nucleotides, the CDR3 is TGTGCCAGCAGCTTAGTCCCAAGGGGGTCACCCCTCCACTTT. Protein sequence: CASSLVPRGSPLHF.

The chain is built from TRBV28 and TRBJ2-2; D might be TRBD1 (5 bases). Germline V gene data show CDR1 as MDHEN and CDR2 as SYDVKM. V gave up 10 bases and J gave up 2 bases, with 14 bases separating them. This CDR3 has 14 residues. CDR3 protein: CATSRQTNTGELFF. The CDR3 DNA reads as TGTGCCACCAGCAGACAGACCAACACCGGGGAGCTGTTTTTT.

The gene calls are TRBV5-1 and TRBJ2-1, with TRBD2 matching 9 bases. The CDR3 spans 14 residues. Looked up from germline, CDR1 is SGHRS and CDR2 is YFSETQ. V was pared by 2 bases and J by 7 bases, with 4 bases of the junction left unmatched. CDR3 bases: TGCGCCAGCAGCTTCCTAGCGGGATCAAATGAGCAGTTCTTC. Translating it yields CASSFLAGSNEQFF.

J is TRBJ1-1 and V is TRBV6-6; D is ambiguous. CDR1 and CDR2 (germline): MNHNY, SVGAGI (reference sequence). The CDR3 has 13 amino acids. V lost 3 bases and J 6 bases, leaving 11 bases between the germline ends. The CDR3 here is CASSYDPRAEAFF. The DNA of the CDR3 is TGTGCCAGCAGTTATGATCCCCGGGCTGAAGCTTTCTTT.

This clone appeared a single time. The chain carries TRBV6-5 and TRBJ2-5, with TRBD2 as a possible D gene (5 bases). The better agreement between TRBJ2-7 and the DNA end casts doubt on the J call. CDR1 and CDR2 from the germline V gene are MNHEY and SVGAGI. There are 16 residues in the CDR3. Here the CDR3 DNA reads TGTGCCAGCAGTTACACCCTTCCCGGCGGGTCCTACGAGCAGTACTTC. The encoded protein is CASSYTLPGGSYEQYF.

The rearrangement links TRBV6-1 to TRBJ2-5, with TRBD2 matching over 8 bases. The CDR3 consists of 15 residues. The junction had 8 bases not matched to a gene; V was cut back by 8 bases and J by 0 bases. Germline lookup yields CDR1 MNHNS and CDR2 SASEGT. CDR3 protein: CASSTLAGNQETQYF. In nucleotides, the CDR3 is TGTGCCAGCTCAACGTTAGCGGGGAACCAAGAGACCCAGTACTTC.

The V and J genes are TRBV4-1 and TRBJ2-1; D possibly corresponds to TRBD2 (6 bases). CDR1 is MGHRA and CDR2 is YSYEKL in the germline V gene. This CDR3 comprises 16 residues. V was clipped by 1 base and J by 0 bases, with 10 bases between them. The CDR3 loop reads CASSQAAGLSYNEQFF. CDR3 sequence (DNA): TGCGCCAGCAGCCAAGCGGCGGGGCTCTCCTACAATGAGCAGTTCTTC.

The rearrangement links TRBV6-4 to TRBJ1-1, with 11 bases that match TRBD1. Germline CDR1 MRHNA, CDR2 SNTAGT. The CDR3 length is 15 residues. V shed 0 bases and J 4 bases; nucleotides not matched to a gene: 1. This chain's CDR3 is CASSDSGQGATEAFF. CDR3 bases: TGTGCCAGCAGTGACTCAGGACAGGGGGCCACTGAAGCTTTCTTT.

This clone was seen once. The chain has TRBV18 and TRBJ1-5; 7 positions agree with TRBD1. Losses at the gene ends were 2 bases for V and 4 bases for J; bases not matched to a gene: 2. This CDR3 has 14 residues. Germline loops: CDR1 KGHSH, CDR2 LQKENI. The CDR3 protein is CASSPATGNQPQHF. The CDR3 region has the DNA TGTGCCAGCTCACCAGCGACAGGGAATCAGCCCCAGCATTTT.

The chain has TRBV2 and TRBJ1-1; maybe TRBD1 (6 bases). V dropped 7 bases and J dropped 4 bases, with 13 bases sitting between them. Germline V gives CDR1 SNHLY, CDR2 FYNNEI. CDR3 size: 13 residues. In nucleotides, the CDR3 is TGTGCCAGCAAAAACACAGGGCGCACTGAAGCTTTCTTT. Protein product: CASKNTGRTEAFF.

The V call is TRBV7-6, the J call TRBJ2-5; 12 nucleotides line up with TRBD1. After removal of 1 base from V and 5 bases from J, the junction contained 11 bases not matched to a gene. The CDR3 is made up of 18 amino acids. In germline, CDR1 is SGHVS, CDR2 FNYEAQ. This CDR3 is CASSLGASGTGGVETQYF. CDR3 nucleotides: TGTGCCAGCAGCTTAGGGGCGTCCGGGACAGGGGGCGTCGAGACCCAGTACTTC.

The genes are TRBV10-1 and TRBJ1-1; D unclear. The length of the CDR3 is 13 residues. Germline CDR1 and CDR2: WNHNN and SYGVQD (reference sequence). Trimming removed 0 bases from V and 4 bases from J, with 6 bases in between. CDR3 loop: CASSESEGTEAFF. The CDR3 DNA is TGCGCCAGCAGTGAGTCCGAGGGCACTGAAGCTTTCTTT.

The chain couples TRBV9 to TRBJ1-1; no firm D call. The CDR3 sequence is 14 residues long. V was trimmed by 4 bases and J by 2 bases, leaving 12 bases between them. Germline lookup yields CDR1 SGDLS and CDR2 YYNGEE. CDR3 loop: CASSPIEGNTEAFF. The CDR3 coding sequence is TGTGCCAGCAGCCCCATCGAGGGAAACACTGAAGCTTTCTTT.

This chain joins TRBV25-1 and TRBJ1-2; D remains ambiguous. The CDR3 length is 12 residues. V dropped 4 bases and J dropped 8 bases, with 11 bases sitting between them. Germline CDR1 reads MGHDK; CDR2 reads SYGVNS. The CDR3 bases are TGTGCCAGCAGTGGGGCTCTGGCCGGCTACACCTTC. This translates into CASSGALAGYTF.

This chain uses TRBV11-2 with TRBJ2-1, with 7 nucleotides matching TRBD1. The CDR3 runs 14 residues. J lost 5 bases, V lost 6 bases, and 7 bases had no gene match. Germline-derived CDR1 and CDR2 are SGHAT and FQNNGV. DNA of the CDR3: TGTGCCAGCAGGTGGGGACAGTCCCACAATGAGCAGTTCTTC. Protein product: CASRWGQSHNEQFF.

The rearrangement uses TRBV10-3 and TRBJ2-1; 10 bases agree with TRBD2. V shed 6 bases, J shed 6 bases, and the junction held 8 bases outside the gene matches. Germline values: CDR1 ENHRY, CDR2 SYGVKD. CDR3 length: 15 amino acids. The CDR3, as DNA: TGTGCCATCAGACTAGCGGGATACGGGGCCAATGAGCAGTTCTTC. Residues: CAIRLAGYGANEQFF.

The chain combines TRBV6-6 with TRBJ2-5, with TRBD1 matching over 8 bases. Germline V lookup: CDR1 MNHNY, CDR2 SVGAGI (reference sequence). This CDR3 spans 14 amino acids. V lost 5 bases to trimming and J lost 4 bases; unmatched junction nucleotides: 6. The CDR3 region has the DNA TGTGCCAGCAGTCTACAGGGGGGTGCAGAGACCCAGTACTTC. Amino acids: CASSLQGGAETQYF.

This chain links TRBV5-6 with TRBJ1-2; 8 bases agree with TRBD1. Germline loops: CDR1 SGHDT, CDR2 YYEEEE. The CDR3 runs 14 residues. The ends lost 0 bases at V and 8 bases at J; junction bases unmatched: 6. CDR3 sequence: CASSLATGAEGYTF. As DNA, the CDR3 is TGTGCCAGCAGCTTGGCGACAGGGGCGGAGGGCTACACCTTC.

Worth noting for this clone: Other DNA sequences within the sample encode an identical CDR3. The rearrangement uses TRBV13 and TRBJ2-2; a possible D gene is TRBD2 (7 bases). Trimming took off 5 bases at V and 6 bases at J, with 16 bases between the two ends. The CDR3 is 15 amino acids. Germline V gene data show CDR1 as PRHDT and CDR2 as FYEKMQ (reference sequence). CDR3 region: CASSPWGGTAGELFF. Written as DNA, the CDR3 is TGTGCCAGCAGCCCCTGGGGGGGCACGGCCGGGGAGCTGTTTTTT.

The V gene is TRBV27, the J gene TRBJ2-7, with a possible D match to TRBD1 (5 bases). The length of the CDR3 is 15 residues. The germline V and J ends were trimmed by 2 bases and 2 bases, with 13 bases remaining between them. CDR1 and CDR2 (germline): MNHEY, SMNVEV (reference sequence). The CDR3 DNA reads as TGTGCCAGCAGTTTAACAGCAGACAGTCCCTACGAGCAGTACTTC. Translating it yields CASSLTADSPYEQYF.

J is TRBJ1-5 and V is TRBV7-6; TRBD1 agrees at 7 bases. The CDR3 extends over 16 amino acids. Germline trimming cut 5 bases from V and 0 bases from J; bases unmatched to any gene: 7. In germline, CDR1 is SGHVS, CDR2 FNYEAQ. CDR3 DNA sequence: TGTGCCAGCAGCCATCAGGGGGTTATTAGCAATCAGCCCCAGCATTTT. Protein sequence: CASSHQGVISNQPQHF. Full variable domain (rest looked up from reference TRBV7-6 and TRBJ1-5): GAGVSQSPRYKVTKRGQDVALRCDPISGHVSLYWYRQALGQGPEFLTYFNYEAQQDKSGLPNDRFSAERPEGSISTLTIQRTEQRDSAMYRCASSHQGVISNQPQHFGDGTRLSIL.

V is TRBV6-5 and J is TRBJ1-1, with TRBD1 matching over 8 bases. This CDR3 spans 16 amino acids. The germline gives CDR1 MNHEY, CDR2 SVGAGI. Trimming took 3 bases from V and 8 from J; bases not matched to a gene: 14. The CDR3 is CASSYWIGQGVIEAFF. The CDR3 nucleotides are TGTGCCAGCAGTTATTGGATAGGACAGGGCGTTATCGAAGCTTTCTTT.

This chain links TRBV7-3 with TRBJ1-2; TRBD1 agrees at 9 bases. The V gene end was trimmed by 3 bases and the J gene end by 2 bases; junction bases not matched to a gene: 10. Germline V gene data show CDR1 as SGHTA and CDR2 as FQGTGA. The length of the CDR3 is 17 residues. The CDR3 region is CASSLYHVGTGNYGYTF. As DNA, the CDR3 is TGTGCCAGCAGCTTGTATCATGTAGGGACAGGGAACTATGGCTACACCTTC. Combining the CDR3 with reference TRBV7-3 and TRBJ1-2 gives the whole variable domain GAGVSQTPSNKVTEKGKYVELRCDPISGHTALYWYRQSLGQGPEFLIYFQGTGAADDSGLPNDRFFAVRPEGSVSTLKIQRTERGDSAVYLCASSLYHVGTGNYGYTFGSGTRLTVV.

V gene TRBV7-8 combines with J gene TRBJ1-5; TRBD1 agrees at 10 bases. CDR1 is SGHVS, CDR2 FQNEAQ, per germline. With V trimmed by 0 bases and J by 6 bases, 5 bases remained unmatched. This CDR3 comprises 16 residues. CDR3 region: CASSLAGQGGTQPQHF. For the CDR3, the DNA is TGTGCCAGCAGCTTAGCCGGACAGGGGGGAACTCAGCCCCAGCATTTT.